The source of this T cell receptor beta chain is a study of T cells in Graves' hyperthyroidism and ophthalmopathy. RNA transcripts served as the template for amplifying TCR beta CDR3 regions. Primed by the HTBI set, a first-round RT-PCR was run on the TCR CDR3. A single record per CDR3 protein comes from TCRdb applying MiXCR to the multiplex PCR reads. The profile shows a few hundred thousand distinct CDR3 sequences, 14% to 15% of them singletons. Criteria for exclusion of patients were uncontrolled infection, other autoimmune disease, pregnancy or lactation. At least ten counts were recorded for this clonotype. Trimming left V 1 base short and J 7 bases short, with 10 bases between. The CDR3 totals 13 residues. Germline V lookup: CDR1 SEHNR, CDR2 FQNEAQ (reference sequence).

The receptor comes from a woman between 40 and 50 years old with Graves' hyperthyroidism that later progressed to Graves' ophthalmopathy. The material sequenced was blood. The J gene is TRBJ1-2, the V gene TRBV7-9, with a tentative D call TRBD1 (5 bases). The CDR3 loop is CASSLGSGSGYTF. For the CDR3, the DNA is TGTGCCAGCAGCTTAGGATCAGGGAGTGGCTACACCTTC.